This TCR beta chain was captured in a study of blood T cell repertoires in COVID-19. Grouping used clinical history reported by participants in a survey and questionnaire. Donors of Cohort 3 who recovered were those that had two negative PCRs, clearance, or symptom resolution. Method: immunoSEQ multiplex PCR; TCRdb's copy keeps in-frame clones and lacks some. In the table there are a few hundred thousand clones, roughly 84% of which are singletons. Germline assignment: CDR1 GTSNPN and CDR2 SVGIG (reference sequence). Trimming pared 2 bases from V and 1 base from J, leaving 9 bases between. This CDR3 contains 14 residues.

This receptor was obtained from a woman aged 30 to 39 who had recovered from COVID-19. Sequenced input: PBMCs or T cells enriched from blood (not recorded which). This chain uses TRBV30 with TRBJ1-3, with D uncertain. The DNA of the CDR3 is TGTGCCTGGAGTCTGACGGGATCTGGAAACACCATATATTTT. This encodes CAWSLTGSGNTIYF. The entire variable domain, with the rest obtained from reference TRBV30 and TRBJ1-3, is as follows: SQTIHQWPATLVQPVGSPLSLECTVEGTSNPNLYWYRQAAGRGLQLLFYSVGIGQISSEVPQNLSASRPQDRQFILSSKKLLLSDSGFYLCAWSLTGSGNTIYFGEGSWLTVV.